One T cell receptor (beta chain) is described in this entry. This entry is derived from a study of blood T cell repertoires in COVID-19. Profiled with immunoSEQ multiplex PCR; TCRdb holds only in-frame clones, not every one. The sample contains 180,000 or so clones, roughly 83% of which appear only once. The CDR3 has 16 amino acids. From germline, CDR1 is SGDLS and CDR2 YYNGEE. V gave up 6 bases and J gave up 2 bases; unmatched junction bases: 11. The chain employs TRBV9 and TRBJ2-3; 8 positions agree with TRBD2. The sequence came from an older woman who had recovered from COVID-19. Sequenced input: PBMCs or T cells enriched from blood (not recorded which). CDR3 sequence: CASTGTGGYPTDTQYF. The CDR3 coding sequence is TGTGCCAGCACCGGAACGGGGGGGTATCCCACAGATACGCAGTATTTT.